A single T cell receptor beta chain is shown here with its context. The antigen remains undetermined. The PCR made use of 60 Vbeta and 13 Jbeta primers. Produced via immunoSEQ multiplex PCR; TCRdb's table is partial and in-frame only. The sample lists some 130,000 clones, around four fifths occurring once. The data derive from a study of cytomegalovirus exposure and HLA in healthy donors. Findings and limits, study-wide: Immune exposure information available was restricted to CMV serostatus.

Germline V gene sequence: CDR1 MNHNS, CDR2 SASEGT. V shed 8 bases, J shed 5 bases, and the junction held 11 bases outside the gene matches. This CDR3 spans 14 amino acids. Source material: PBMCs. The TCR originated in a boy aged 5-17 years in good health and CMV-seronegative. The chain has TRBV6-1 and TRBJ2-7; 8 nucleotides line up with TRBD2. For the CDR3, the DNA is TGTGCCAGCTTAAGGCGGGAGGAAGGAAACGAGCAGTACTTC. It codes for CASLRREEGNEQYF.